This TCR beta chain was recorded in a study of blood T cell repertoires in COVID-19. The germline CDR1 and CDR2 sequences are MNHEY and SMNVEV (reference sequence). The CDR3 is 12 residues long. The V gene end was trimmed by 6 bases and the J gene end by 8 bases; junction bases not matched to a gene: 5. TCRdb's table, derived via immunoSEQ multiplex PCR, lists solely in-frame clones and lacks some. The data show hundreds of thousands of clones, 85% to 90% seen once. The material sequenced was PBMCs or T cells enriched from blood (not recorded which). The chain links TRBV27 to TRBJ1-2; 8 bases match TRBD1. This TCR came from a man in his fifties who had been exposed to COVID-19. CDR3 DNA: TGTGCCAGCAGCACAGGGGGTAGCGGCTACACCTTC. As protein: CASSTGGSGYTF.